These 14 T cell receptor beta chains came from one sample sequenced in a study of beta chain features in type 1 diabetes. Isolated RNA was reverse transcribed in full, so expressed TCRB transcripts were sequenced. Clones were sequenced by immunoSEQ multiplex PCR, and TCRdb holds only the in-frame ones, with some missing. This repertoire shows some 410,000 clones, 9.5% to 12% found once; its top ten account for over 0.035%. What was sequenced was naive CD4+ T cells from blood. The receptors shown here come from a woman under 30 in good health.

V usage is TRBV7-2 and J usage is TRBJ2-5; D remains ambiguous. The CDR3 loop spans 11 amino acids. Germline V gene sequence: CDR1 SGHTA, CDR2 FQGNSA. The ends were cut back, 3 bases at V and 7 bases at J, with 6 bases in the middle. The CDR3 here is CASSLTGTQYF. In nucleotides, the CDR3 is TGTGCCAGCAGCTTGACCGGGACCCAGTACTTC.

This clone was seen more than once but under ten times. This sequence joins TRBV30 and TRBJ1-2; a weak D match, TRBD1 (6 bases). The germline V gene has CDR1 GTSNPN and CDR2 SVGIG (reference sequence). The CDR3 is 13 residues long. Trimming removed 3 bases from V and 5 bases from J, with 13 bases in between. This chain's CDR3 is CAWSPGQLYGYTF. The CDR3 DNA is TGTGCCTGGAGCCCCGGACAGCTTTATGGCTACACCTTC.

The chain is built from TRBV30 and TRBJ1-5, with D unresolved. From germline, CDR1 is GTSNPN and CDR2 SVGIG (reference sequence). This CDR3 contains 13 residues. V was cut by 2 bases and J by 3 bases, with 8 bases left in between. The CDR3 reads CAWSSRANQPQHF. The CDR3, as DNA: TGTGCCTGGAGTTCTCGAGCCAATCAGCCCCAGCATTTT.

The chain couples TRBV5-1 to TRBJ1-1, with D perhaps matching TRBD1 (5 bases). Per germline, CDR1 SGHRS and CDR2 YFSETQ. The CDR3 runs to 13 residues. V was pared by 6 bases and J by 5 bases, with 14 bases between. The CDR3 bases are TGCGCCAGCACCCCCAGCGGGGGAACTGAAGCTTTCTTT. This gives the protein CASTPSGGTEAFF.

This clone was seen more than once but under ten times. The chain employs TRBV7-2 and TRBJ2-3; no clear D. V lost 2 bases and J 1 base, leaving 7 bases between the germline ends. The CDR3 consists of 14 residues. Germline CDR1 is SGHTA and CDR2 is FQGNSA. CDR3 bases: TGTGCCAGCAGCTTAAGCTGGGGCACAGATACGCAGTATTTT. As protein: CASSLSWGTDTQYF.

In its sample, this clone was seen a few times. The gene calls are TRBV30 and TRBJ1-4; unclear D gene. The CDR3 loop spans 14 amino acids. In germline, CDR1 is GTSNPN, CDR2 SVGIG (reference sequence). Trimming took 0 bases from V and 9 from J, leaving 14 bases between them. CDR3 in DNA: TGTGCCTGGAGTGTACGACCGAGAGGGAAAAAACTGTTTTTT. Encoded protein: CAWSVRPRGKKLFF.

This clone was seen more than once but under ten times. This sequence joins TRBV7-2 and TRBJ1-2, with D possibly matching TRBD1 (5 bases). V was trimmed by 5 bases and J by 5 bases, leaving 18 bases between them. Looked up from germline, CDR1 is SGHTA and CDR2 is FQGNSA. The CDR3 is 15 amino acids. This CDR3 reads CASSPRQYQGYGYTF. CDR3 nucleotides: TGTGCCAGCAGCCCCAGACAGTACCAGGGTTATGGCTACACCTTC.

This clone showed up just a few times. The CDR3 bases are TGTGCCAGCAGCACGGACTACTCAGATACGCAGTATTTT. Amino acids: CASSTDYSDTQYF. The genes are TRBV5-4 and TRBJ2-3; D is possibly TRBD2 (6 bases). The V gene's germline CDR1 is SGHNT and CDR2 YYREEE (reference sequence). There are 13 residues in the CDR3. Deletions cut 4 bases from V and 4 bases from J, with 10 bases between.

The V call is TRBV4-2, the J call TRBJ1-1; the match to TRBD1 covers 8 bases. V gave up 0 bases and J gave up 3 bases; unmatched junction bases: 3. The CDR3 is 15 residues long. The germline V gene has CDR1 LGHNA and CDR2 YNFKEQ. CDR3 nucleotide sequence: TGTGCCAGCAGCCAAGATCAGGGGGCGGACACTGAAGCTTTCTTT. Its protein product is CASSQDQGADTEAFF.

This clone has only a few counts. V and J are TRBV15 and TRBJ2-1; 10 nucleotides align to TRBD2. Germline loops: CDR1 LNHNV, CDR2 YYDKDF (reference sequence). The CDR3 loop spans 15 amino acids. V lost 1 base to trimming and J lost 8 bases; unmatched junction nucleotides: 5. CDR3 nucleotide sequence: TGTGCCACCAGCAGAGTTAGCGGGGGGTCACATGAGCAGTTCTTC. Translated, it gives CATSRVSGGSHEQFF.

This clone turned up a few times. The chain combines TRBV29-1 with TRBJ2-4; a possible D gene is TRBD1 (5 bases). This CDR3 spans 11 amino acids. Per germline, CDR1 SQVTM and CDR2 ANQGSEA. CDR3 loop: CRAAQGNIQYF. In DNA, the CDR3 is TGCAGGGCGGCGCAGGGAAACATTCAGTACTTC.

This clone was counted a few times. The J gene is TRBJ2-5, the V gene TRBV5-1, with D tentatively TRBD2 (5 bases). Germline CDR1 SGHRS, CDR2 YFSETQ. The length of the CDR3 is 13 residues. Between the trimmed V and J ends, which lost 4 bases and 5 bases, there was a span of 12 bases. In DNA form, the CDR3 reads TGCGCCAGCAGCATGGACTCAAGGGAGACCCAGTACTTC. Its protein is CASSMDSRETQYF.

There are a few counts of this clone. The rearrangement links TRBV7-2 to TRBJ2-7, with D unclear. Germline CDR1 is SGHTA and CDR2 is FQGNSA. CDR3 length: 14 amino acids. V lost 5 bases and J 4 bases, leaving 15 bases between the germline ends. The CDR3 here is CASSTDRHTYEQYV. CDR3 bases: TGTGCCAGCAGCACAGACCGACACACATACGAGCAGTACGTC.

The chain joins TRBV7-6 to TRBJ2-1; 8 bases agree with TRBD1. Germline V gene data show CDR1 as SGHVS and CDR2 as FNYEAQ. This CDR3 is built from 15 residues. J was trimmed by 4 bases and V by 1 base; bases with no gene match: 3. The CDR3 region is CASSLGQGAYNEQFF. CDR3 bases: TGTGCCAGCAGCTTAGGGCAGGGGGCGTACAATGAGCAGTTCTTC.